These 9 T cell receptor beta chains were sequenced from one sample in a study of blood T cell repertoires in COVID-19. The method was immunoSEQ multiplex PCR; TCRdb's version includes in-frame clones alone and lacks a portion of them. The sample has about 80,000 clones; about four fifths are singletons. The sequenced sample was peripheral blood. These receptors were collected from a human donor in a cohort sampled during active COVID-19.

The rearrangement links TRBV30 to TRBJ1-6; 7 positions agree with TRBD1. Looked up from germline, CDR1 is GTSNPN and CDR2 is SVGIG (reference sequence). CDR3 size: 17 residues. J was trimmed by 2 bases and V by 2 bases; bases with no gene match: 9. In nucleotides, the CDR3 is TGTGCCTGGAGTCTTGAAGGGGGCTTCCCCTATAATTCACCCCTCCACTTT. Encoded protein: CAWSLEGGFPYNSPLHF.

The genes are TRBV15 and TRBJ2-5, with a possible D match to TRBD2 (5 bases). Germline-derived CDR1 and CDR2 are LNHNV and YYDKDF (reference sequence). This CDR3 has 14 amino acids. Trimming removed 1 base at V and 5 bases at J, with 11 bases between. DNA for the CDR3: TGTGCCACCAGCAGAGGAGGGAACGACGAGACCCAGTACTTC. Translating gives CATSRGGNDETQYF.

CDR3 in amino acids: CASSLSYNEQFF. The CDR3, as DNA: TGTGCCAGCAGCTTGAGCTACAATGAGCAGTTCTTC. The chain is built from TRBV7-6 and TRBJ2-1; unclear D gene. The CDR3 runs to 12 residues. V was trimmed by 3 bases and J by 3 bases, leaving 3 bases between them. Germline V gives CDR1 SGHVS, CDR2 FNYEAQ.

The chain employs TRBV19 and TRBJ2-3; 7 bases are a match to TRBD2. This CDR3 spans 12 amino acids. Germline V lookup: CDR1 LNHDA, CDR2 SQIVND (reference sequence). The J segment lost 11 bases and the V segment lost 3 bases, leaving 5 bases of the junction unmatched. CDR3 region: CASSMPPGGQYF. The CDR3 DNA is TGTGCCAGTAGTATGCCCCCGGGAGGGCAGTATTTT.

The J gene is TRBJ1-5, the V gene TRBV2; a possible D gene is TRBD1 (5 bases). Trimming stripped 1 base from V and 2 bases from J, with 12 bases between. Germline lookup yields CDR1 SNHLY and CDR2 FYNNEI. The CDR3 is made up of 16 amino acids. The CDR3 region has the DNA TGTGCCAGCAGTGAAGTGGGGGGGGGAGGCAATCAGCCCCAGCATTTT. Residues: CASSEVGGGGNQPQHF.

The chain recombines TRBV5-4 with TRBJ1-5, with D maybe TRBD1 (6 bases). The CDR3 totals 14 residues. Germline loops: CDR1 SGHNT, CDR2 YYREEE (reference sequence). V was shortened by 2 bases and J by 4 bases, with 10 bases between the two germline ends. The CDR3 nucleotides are TGTGCCAGCAGCTTACAGGGTAATAATCAGCCCCAGCATTTT. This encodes CASSLQGNNQPQHF.

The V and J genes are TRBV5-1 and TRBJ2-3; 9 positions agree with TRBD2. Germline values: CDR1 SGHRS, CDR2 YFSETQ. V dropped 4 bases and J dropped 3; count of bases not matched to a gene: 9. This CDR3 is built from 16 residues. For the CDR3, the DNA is TGCGCCAGCAGCCTTGTGGCGGGGGGGCGAACAGATACGCAGTATTTT. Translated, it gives CASSLVAGGRTDTQYF. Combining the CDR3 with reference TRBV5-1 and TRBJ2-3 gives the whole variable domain KAGVTQTPRYLIKTRGQQVTLSCSPISGHRSVSWYQQTPGQGLQFLFEYFSETQRNKGNFPGRFSGRQFSNSRSEMNVSTLELGDSALYLCASSLVAGGRTDTQYFGPGTRLTVL.

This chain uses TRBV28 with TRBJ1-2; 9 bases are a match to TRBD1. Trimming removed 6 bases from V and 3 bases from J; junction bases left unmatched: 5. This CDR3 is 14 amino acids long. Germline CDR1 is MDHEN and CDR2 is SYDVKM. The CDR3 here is CASSGTGRYYGYTF. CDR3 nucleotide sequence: TGTGCCAGCAGCGGGACAGGGCGATACTATGGCTACACCTTC.

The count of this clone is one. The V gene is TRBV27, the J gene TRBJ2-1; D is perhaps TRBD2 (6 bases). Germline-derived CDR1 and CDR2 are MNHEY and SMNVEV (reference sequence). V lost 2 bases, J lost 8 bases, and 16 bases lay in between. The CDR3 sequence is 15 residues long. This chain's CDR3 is CASSLGGLANHEQFF. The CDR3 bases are TGTGCCAGCAGTTTAGGGGGTCTAGCGAATCATGAGCAGTTCTTC.